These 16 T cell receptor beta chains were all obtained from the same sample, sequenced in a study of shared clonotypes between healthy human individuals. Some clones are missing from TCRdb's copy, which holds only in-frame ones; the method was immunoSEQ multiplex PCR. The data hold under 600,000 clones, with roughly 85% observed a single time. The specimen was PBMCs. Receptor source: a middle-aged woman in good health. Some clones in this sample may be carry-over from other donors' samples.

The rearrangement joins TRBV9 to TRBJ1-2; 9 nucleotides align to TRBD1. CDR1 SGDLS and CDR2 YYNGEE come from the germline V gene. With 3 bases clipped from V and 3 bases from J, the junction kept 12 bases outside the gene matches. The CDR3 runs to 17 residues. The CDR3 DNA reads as TGTGCCAGCAGCGATCAAGACCGGACAGGGGAGGACTATGGCTACACCTTC. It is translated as CASSDQDRTGEDYGYTF.

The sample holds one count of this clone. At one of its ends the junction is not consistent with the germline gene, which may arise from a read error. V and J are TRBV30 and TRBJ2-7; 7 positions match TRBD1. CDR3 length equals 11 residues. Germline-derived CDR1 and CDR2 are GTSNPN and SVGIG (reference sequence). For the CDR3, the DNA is TGTGCCTGGAGGGAACCGGGACAGAGTAGCTTC. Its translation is CAWREPGQSSF.

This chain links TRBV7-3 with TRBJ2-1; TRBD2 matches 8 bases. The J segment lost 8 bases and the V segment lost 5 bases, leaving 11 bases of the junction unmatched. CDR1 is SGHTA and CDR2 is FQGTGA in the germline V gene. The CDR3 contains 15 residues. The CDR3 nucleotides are TGTGCCAGCAGCCCTCGGGTTAGCGGGACTCATGAGCAGTTCTTC. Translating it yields CASSPRVSGTHEQFF.

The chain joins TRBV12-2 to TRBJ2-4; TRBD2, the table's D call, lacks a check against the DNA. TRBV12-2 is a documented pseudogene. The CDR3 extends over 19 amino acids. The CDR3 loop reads CASRLGRASRLLAKNIQYF. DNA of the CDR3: TGTGCAAGTCGGTTAGGGCGGGCATCGAGGCTTCTAGCCAAAAACATTCAGTACTTC.

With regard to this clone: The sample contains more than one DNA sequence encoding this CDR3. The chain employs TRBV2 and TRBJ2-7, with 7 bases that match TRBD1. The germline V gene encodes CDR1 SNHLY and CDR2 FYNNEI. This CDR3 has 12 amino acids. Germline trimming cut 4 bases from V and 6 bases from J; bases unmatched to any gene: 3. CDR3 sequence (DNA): TGTGCCAGCAGTGCAGGGGGTAGCGAGCAGTACTTC. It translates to CASSAGGSEQYF.

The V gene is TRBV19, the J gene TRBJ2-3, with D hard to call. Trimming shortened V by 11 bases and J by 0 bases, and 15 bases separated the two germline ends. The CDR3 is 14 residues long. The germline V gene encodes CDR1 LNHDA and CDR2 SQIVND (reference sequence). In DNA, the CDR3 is TGTGCCCGCCGGAACCGGCCTAGCACAGATACGCAGTATTTT. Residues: CARRNRPSTDTQYF.

CDR3 in amino acids: CASSSRQGRLAGEKLFF. The CDR3 nucleotides are TGTGCCAGCAGTTCCCGACAGGGAAGGCTAGCAGGGGAAAAACTGTTTTTT. The J gene is TRBJ1-4, the V gene TRBV5-6; 7 bases map to TRBD1. The CDR3 length is 17 residues. The germline V gene encodes CDR1 SGHDT and CDR2 YYEEEE. The V segment lost 5 bases and the J segment 8 bases; nucleotides outside the gene matches: 18.

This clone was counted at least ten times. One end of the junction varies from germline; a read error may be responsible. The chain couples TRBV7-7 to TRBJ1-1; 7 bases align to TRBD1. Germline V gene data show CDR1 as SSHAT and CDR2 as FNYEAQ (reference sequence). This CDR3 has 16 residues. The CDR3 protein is CASSPWTGKMNTEAFF. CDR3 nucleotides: TGTGCTAGCAGCCCATGGACAGGAAAGATGAACACTGAAGCTTTCTTT.

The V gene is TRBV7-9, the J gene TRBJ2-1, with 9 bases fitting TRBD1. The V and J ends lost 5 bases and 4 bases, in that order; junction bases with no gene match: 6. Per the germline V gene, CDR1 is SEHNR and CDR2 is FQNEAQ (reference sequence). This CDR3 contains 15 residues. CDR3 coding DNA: TGTGCCAGCAGCCGGGACAGGGTCTTTTACAATGAGCAGTTCTTC. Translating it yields CASSRDRVFYNEQFF. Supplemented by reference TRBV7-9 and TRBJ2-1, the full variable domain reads DTGVSQNPRHKITKRGQNVTFRCDPISEHNRLYWYRQTLGQGPEFLTYFQNEAQLEKSRLLSDRFSAERPKGSFSTLEIQRTEQGDSAMYLCASSRDRVFYNEQFFGPGTRLTVL.

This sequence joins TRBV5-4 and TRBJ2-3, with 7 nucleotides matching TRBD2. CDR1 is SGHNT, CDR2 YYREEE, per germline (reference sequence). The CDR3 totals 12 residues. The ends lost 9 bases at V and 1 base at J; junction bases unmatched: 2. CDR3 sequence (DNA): TGTGCCACCGGACTAGGCACAGATACGCAGTATTTT. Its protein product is CATGLGTDTQYF.

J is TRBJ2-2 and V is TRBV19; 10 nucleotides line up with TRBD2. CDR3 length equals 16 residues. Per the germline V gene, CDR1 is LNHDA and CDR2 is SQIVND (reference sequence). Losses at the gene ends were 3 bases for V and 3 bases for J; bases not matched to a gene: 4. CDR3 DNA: TGTGCCAGTAGTATTTGGCTAGCGGGGGACACCGGGGAGCTGTTTTTT. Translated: CASSIWLAGDTGELFF.

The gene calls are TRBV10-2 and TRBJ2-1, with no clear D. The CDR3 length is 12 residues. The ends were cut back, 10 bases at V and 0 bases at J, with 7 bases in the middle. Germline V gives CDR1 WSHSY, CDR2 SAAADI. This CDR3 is CATRSSYNEQFF. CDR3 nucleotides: TGCGCCACCCGCAGCTCCTACAATGAGCAGTTCTTC.

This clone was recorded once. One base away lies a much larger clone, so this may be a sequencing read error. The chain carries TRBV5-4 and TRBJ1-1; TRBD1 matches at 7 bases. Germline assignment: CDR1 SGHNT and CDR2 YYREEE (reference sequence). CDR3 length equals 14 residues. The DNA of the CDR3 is TGTACCAGCACCTTCGGGGACAGGAACACTGAAGCTTTCTTT. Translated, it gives CTSTFGDRNTEAFF.

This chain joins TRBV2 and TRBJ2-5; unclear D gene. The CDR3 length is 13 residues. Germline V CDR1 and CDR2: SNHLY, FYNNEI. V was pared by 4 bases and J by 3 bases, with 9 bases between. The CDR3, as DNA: TGTGCCAGCAGTGTGTTTCTGGAAGAGACCCAGTACTTC. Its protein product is CASSVFLEETQYF.

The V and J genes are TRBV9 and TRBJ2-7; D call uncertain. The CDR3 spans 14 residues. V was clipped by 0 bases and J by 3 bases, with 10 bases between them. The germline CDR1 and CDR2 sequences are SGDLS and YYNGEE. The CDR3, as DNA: TGTGCCAGCAGCGTAGCGGGTAGAGACTACGAGCAGTACTTC. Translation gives CASSVAGRDYEQYF.

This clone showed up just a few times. The DNA for the CDR3 is TGCGCCAGCAGCTCCACGGCGGGAGGGTATTTTGGTGAGCAGTTCTTC. Its translation is CASSSTAGGYFGEQFF. The V gene is TRBV5-1, the J gene TRBJ2-1; 9 bases fit TRBD2. Trimming at V came to 3 bases and at J to 9 bases, leaving 13 bases not matched to a gene. The germline CDR1 and CDR2 sequences are SGHRS and YFSETQ. The CDR3 totals 16 residues.